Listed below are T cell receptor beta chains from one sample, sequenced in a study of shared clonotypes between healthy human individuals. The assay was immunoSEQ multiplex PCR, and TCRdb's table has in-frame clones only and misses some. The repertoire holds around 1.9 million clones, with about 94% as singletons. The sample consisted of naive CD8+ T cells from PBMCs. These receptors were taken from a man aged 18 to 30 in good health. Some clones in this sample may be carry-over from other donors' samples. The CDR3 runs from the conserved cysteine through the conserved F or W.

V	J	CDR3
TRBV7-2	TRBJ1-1	CASNGRQNTEAFF
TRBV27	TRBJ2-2	CASSLLRASSGRVYTGELFF
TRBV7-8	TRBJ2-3	CASSLAGDSDTQYF
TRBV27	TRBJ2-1	CASSPGLAGYNEQFF
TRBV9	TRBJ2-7	CASSVGSGAGSEQYF
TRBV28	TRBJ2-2	CAGSLLQTTDRELFF
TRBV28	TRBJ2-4	CASSLPTGGAPNSHIQYF
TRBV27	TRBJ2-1	CASSPGVLAGDNEQFF
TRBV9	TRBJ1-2	CASSLRDYGYTF
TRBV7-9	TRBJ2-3	CASSSRTDGTDTQYF
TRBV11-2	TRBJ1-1	CASSRNGNTEAFF
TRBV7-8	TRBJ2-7	CATREGPSPYEQYF
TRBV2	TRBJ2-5	CASSEGQGALTQYF
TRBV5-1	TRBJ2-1	CASSLARREGGSYNEQFF
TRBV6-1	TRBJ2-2	CASMGGVGELFF
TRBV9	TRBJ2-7	CASSPRSGRVSYEQYF
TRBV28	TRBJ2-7	CASSPLIGGGGYEQYF
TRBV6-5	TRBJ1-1	CASRRQQTDEAFF
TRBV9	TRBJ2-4	CASSVGAGYIQYF
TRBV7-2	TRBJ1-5	CASSRKPNQPQHF
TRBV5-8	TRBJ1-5	CASSAGQGSNQPQHF
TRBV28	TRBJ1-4	CASSLRQGDEKLFF
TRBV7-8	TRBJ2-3	CASSHRDRVADTQYF
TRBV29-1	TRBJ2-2	CSAGSANTGELFF
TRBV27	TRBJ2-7	CASSLGAGSSYEQYF
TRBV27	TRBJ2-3	CASSRDGGYDTQYF
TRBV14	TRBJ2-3	CASSPHLRAGKALTQYF
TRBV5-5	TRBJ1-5	CASSLVADNQPQHF
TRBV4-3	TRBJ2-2	CASSQAWTSGITNTGELFF
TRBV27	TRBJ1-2	CASSLDKYQGAGYTF
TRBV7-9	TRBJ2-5	CASSPTFGITETQYF
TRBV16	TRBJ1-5	CASSQGTVRAQPQHF